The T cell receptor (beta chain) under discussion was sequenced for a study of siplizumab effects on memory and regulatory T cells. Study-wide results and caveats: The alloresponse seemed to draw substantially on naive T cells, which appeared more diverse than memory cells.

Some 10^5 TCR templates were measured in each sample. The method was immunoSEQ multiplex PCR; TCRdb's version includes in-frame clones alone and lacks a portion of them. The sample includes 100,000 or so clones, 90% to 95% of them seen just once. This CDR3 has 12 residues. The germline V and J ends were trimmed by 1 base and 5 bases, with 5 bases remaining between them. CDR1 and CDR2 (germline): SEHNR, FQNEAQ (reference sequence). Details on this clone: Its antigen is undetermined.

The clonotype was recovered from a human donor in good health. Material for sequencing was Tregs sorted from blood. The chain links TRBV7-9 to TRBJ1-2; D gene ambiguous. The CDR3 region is CASSLEVYGYTF. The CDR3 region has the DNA TGTGCCAGCAGCTTAGAGGTTTATGGCTACACCTTC.